This T cell receptor (beta chain) was captured in a study of T-cell memory formation after mild COVID-19. TCRdb itself ran the 5' RACE reads through MiXCR, one entry per CDR3 protein. Found here are approximately 100,000 distinct CDR3 sequences, around 10% of them singletons; the top ten hold 40%. This clonotype has just a few counts. CDR3 length: 14 amino acids. Germline V gene lookup returns CDR1 SGHAT and CDR2 FQNNGV. Trimming took off 6 bases at V and 1 base at J, with 12 bases between the two ends. The TCR was taken from a man younger than 35 who had mild COVID-19 (a few samples of this study predate the infection). Cell type and time point are not known. The chain carries TRBV11-2 and TRBJ1-1, with D perhaps TRBD1 (5 bases). Sequencing was carried out using PBMCs or a T cell subset sorted from them (not recorded which). CDR3 amino acids: CASRQGLENTEAFF. CDR3 coding DNA: TGTGCCAGCAGGCAGGGACTGGAGAACACTGAAGCTTTCTTT.